The 29 T cell receptor beta chains listed next were all sequenced from one sample in a study of T cells in Graves' hyperthyroidism and ophthalmopathy. Template material for amplifying TCR beta CDR3 regions consisted of RNA transcripts. The HTBI primer set served for first-round RT-PCR of the TCR CDR3. Each CDR3 protein gets one entry after TCRdb re-called the multiplex PCR reads with MiXCR. The sample has 300,000 to 400,000 distinct CDR3 sequences; about 13% are singletons. The material sequenced was blood. The receptors originated from a woman between 18 and 29 years old with Graves' hyperthyroidism.

The chain is built from TRBV5-1 and TRBJ2-1, with 7 nucleotides matching TRBD1. The germline gives CDR1 SGHRS, CDR2 YFSETQ. Germline trimming cut 4 bases from V and 9 bases from J; bases unmatched to any gene: 7. The CDR3 covers 13 residues. CDR3 nucleotide sequence: TGCGCCAGCAGCGTCAACAGGGGCACTGAGCAGTTCTTC. This gives the protein CASSVNRGTEQFF.

At least ten counts were recorded for this clonotype. The rearrangement uses TRBV11-2 and TRBJ2-2, with a possible D match to TRBD2 (7 bases). The V and J ends lost 5 bases and 1 base respectively, with 14 bases between them. This CDR3 region has 16 residues. Germline assignment: CDR1 SGHAT and CDR2 FQNNGV. The CDR3 loop reads CASSRTVAGNTGELFF. The CDR3 DNA reads as TGTGCCAGCAGCCGGACAGTAGCGGGGAACACCGGGGAGCTGTTTTTT. The full variable domain, rest sourced from reference TRBV11-2 and TRBJ2-2, is EAGVAQSPRYKIIEKRQSVAFWCNPISGHATLYWYQQILGQGPKLLIQFQNNGVVDDSQLPKDRFSAERLKGVDSTLKIQPAKLEDSAVYLCASSRTVAGNTGELFFGEGSRLTVL.

The chain employs TRBV25-1 and TRBJ1-3, with D unclear. Germline V gives CDR1 MGHDK, CDR2 SYGVNS. The CDR3 extends over 13 amino acids. Trimming took 4 bases from V and 8 from J, leaving 12 bases between them. The CDR3 DNA reads TGTGCCAGCAGTGGGTACCTCCCGGACACCATATATTTT. It translates to CASSGYLPDTIYF.

This clonotype has a count of ten or more. The chain combines TRBV19 with TRBJ1-2, with D maybe TRBD1 (5 bases). The CDR3 has 14 residues. The V gene's germline CDR1 is LNHDA and CDR2 SQIVND (reference sequence). Between the trimmed V and J ends, which lost 5 bases and 4 bases, there was a span of 14 bases. The CDR3 nucleotides are TGTGCCAGTAGTTGGGGGACCGTACGCTATGGCTACACCTTC. Its protein product is CASSWGTVRYGYTF.

The table lists this clonotype with many counts. The rearrangement joins TRBV12-3 or TRBV12-4 to TRBJ2-5; no firm D call. This CDR3 comprises 16 residues. V lost 6 bases and J lost 5, with 22 bases in between. DNA of the CDR3: TGTGCCAGCAGCCGTAGTCCGGACCGTGGATGGGAGACCCAGTACTTC. Its protein is CASSRSPDRGWETQYF.

Only a few counts were recorded for this clonotype. A clone one base away is much larger, so this may be a read error. This chain connects TRBV28 to TRBJ2-1, with TRBD2 as a possible D gene (6 bases). Germline V gives CDR1 MDHEN, CDR2 SYDVKM. The CDR3 totals 12 residues. CDR3 nucleotides: TGTGCGGGCGGGAACTCCTACAATGAGCAGTTCTTC. It yields the protein CAGGNSYNEQFF.

The chain couples TRBV9 to TRBJ2-1; D uncertain. This CDR3 is 13 amino acids long. CDR1 is SGDLS and CDR2 is YYNGEE in the germline V gene. Trimming removed 0 bases at V and 7 bases at J, with 8 bases between. The CDR3 is CASSVAVRNEQFF. The CDR3 DNA reads as TGTGCCAGCAGCGTAGCTGTTAGGAATGAGCAGTTCTTC. The variable domain in full, completed from reference TRBV9 and TRBJ2-1, reads DSGVTQTPKHLITATGQRVTLRCSPRSGDLSVYWYQQSLDQGLQFLIQYYNGEERAKGNILERFSAQQFPDLHSELNLSSLELGDSALYFCASSVAVRNEQFFGPGTRLTVL.

In this sample, this clonotype turned up many times. This chain joins TRBV3-1 and TRBJ1-2; D is unresolved. The CDR3 has 15 residues. CDR1 is LGHDT and CDR2 is YNNKEL in the germline V gene (reference sequence). Deletions cut 0 bases from V and 7 bases from J, with 15 bases between. The CDR3 region has the DNA TGTGCCAGCAGCCAAGATGTCACCGGCCCGCGTGGCTACACCTTC. Protein product: CASSQDVTGPRGYTF. Together with reference TRBV3-1 and TRBJ1-2, the CDR3 gives the full variable domain: DTAVSQTPKYLVTQMGNDKSIKCEQNLGHDTMYWYKQDSKKFLKIMFSYNNKELIINETVPNRFSPKSPDKAHLNLHINSLELGDSAVYFCASSQDVTGPRGYTFGSGTRLTVV.

This clonotype was observed many times. The rearrangement uses TRBV11-3 and TRBJ2-3; a possible D gene is TRBD2 (6 bases). CDR1 SGHNT and CDR2 YENEEA come from the germline V gene. The V end was cut by 1 base, the J end by 5 bases, with 13 bases between. The CDR3 runs to 15 residues. The CDR3 here is CASSLVASVGDTQYF. CDR3 nucleotide sequence: TGTGCCAGCAGCTTAGTCGCTAGCGTTGGAGATACGCAGTATTTT.

This clonotype was seen only a few times. This chain uses TRBV2 with TRBJ2-3, with 11 bases that match TRBD2. Germline values: CDR1 SNHLY, CDR2 FYNNEI. V shed 8 bases and J 2 bases; nucleotides not matched to a gene: 3. This CDR3 has 14 residues. The CDR3 region is CASAGLAVTDTQYF. The CDR3 DNA follows: TGTGCCAGCGCGGGACTAGCGGTCACAGATACGCAGTATTTT.

This chain connects TRBV12-3 or TRBV12-4 to TRBJ2-1, with TRBD2 matching over 14 bases. The V segment lost 6 bases and the J segment 3 bases; nucleotides outside the gene matches: 4. CDR3 length equals 16 residues. CDR3 in amino acids: CASRETSGGVYNEQFF. The CDR3 DNA reads as TGTGCCAGCAGAGAGACTAGCGGGGGGGTCTACAATGAGCAGTTCTTC.

This clonotype was seen at least ten times. The chain combines TRBV7-2 with TRBJ1-2; D ambiguous. Germline-derived CDR1 and CDR2 are SGHTA and FQGNSA. The V end was cut by 4 bases, the J end by 4 bases, with 16 bases between. This CDR3 contains 15 residues. DNA of the CDR3: TGTGCCAGCAGCTCACGCCCCGGGCGCGGCTATGGCTACACCTTC. Amino acid sequence: CASSSRPGRGYGYTF.

Points on this clonotype: One junction end does not reproduce the germline sequence, and a read error may be involved. The chain couples TRBV7-6 to TRBJ2-5; 8 bases are shared with TRBD2. The CDR3 extends over 16 amino acids. Germline CDR1 and CDR2: SGHVS and FNYEAQ. CDR3 residues: CASSRNTAGGQETHYF. CDR3 nucleotide sequence: TGTGCCAGCAGCCGGAATACTGCGGGGGGCCAAGAGACCCATTACTTC.

This clonotype was found many times. The chain's CDR3 is CASRIENTIYF. CDR3 in DNA: TGTGCCAGCAGAATCGAAAACACCATATATTTT. The chain links TRBV28 to TRBJ1-3; D is unresolved. This CDR3 comprises 11 residues. The V gene's germline CDR1 is MDHEN and CDR2 SYDVKM. V shed 6 bases and J shed 6 bases, with 6 bases lying between them.

This clonotype was recorded at least ten times. The chain links TRBV11-2 to TRBJ1-1; no definite D call. With 5 bases removed from V and 2 bases from J, the gap between germline ends came to 6 bases. This CDR3 has 12 amino acids. CDR1 is SGHAT and CDR2 is FQNNGV in the germline V gene. CDR3 residues: CASSILNTEAFF. CDR3 nucleotides: TGTGCCAGCAGCATCTTAAACACTGAAGCTTTCTTT.

This clonotype was detected a few times. This chain connects TRBV18 to TRBJ1-1; weak D call: TRBD1 (6 bases). Trimming stripped 8 bases from V and 0 bases from J, with 16 bases between. Germline assignment: CDR1 KGHSH and CDR2 LQKENI. The CDR3 loop spans 15 amino acids. The CDR3 spells CASPLSGVLNTEAFF. The CDR3 nucleotides read TGTGCCAGCCCACTCTCAGGGGTCCTGAACACTGAAGCTTTCTTT.

This clonotype was recorded at least ten times. The chain recombines TRBV5-4 with TRBJ2-7; 7 nucleotides match TRBD1. The CDR3 loop spans 13 amino acids. From germline, CDR1 is SGHNT and CDR2 YYREEE (reference sequence). Unmatched junction bases numbered 12, after V lost 9 bases and J lost 6 bases. CDR3 region: CAISRDSLFEQYF. For the CDR3, the DNA is TGTGCCATCTCCCGGGACAGCCTTTTCGAGCAGTACTTC.

This clonotype was found many times. This rearrangement joins TRBV29-1 to TRBJ2-2; D gene uncertain. V was pared by 5 bases and J by 2 bases, with 15 bases between. CDR1 is SQVTM and CDR2 is ANQGSEA in the germline V gene. The CDR3 sequence is 15 residues long. CDR3 coding DNA: TGCAGCGTTCATCACCCAGCCCTAAACACCGGGGAGCTGTTTTTT. Translation: CSVHHPALNTGELFF.

This clonotype was counted many times. The chain recombines TRBV20-1 with TRBJ1-1; D possibly corresponds to TRBD1 (6 bases). This CDR3 has 12 amino acids. CDR1 and CDR2 (germline): DFQATT, SNEGSKA (reference sequence). V gave up 5 bases and J gave up 4 bases, with 11 bases separating them. As DNA, the CDR3 is TGCAGTGCTTCGACAGGTTCCACTGAAGCTTTCTTT. It is translated as CSASTGSTEAFF.

This clonotype was seen many times. The V and J genes are TRBV20-1 and TRBJ2-7; 14 bases are a match to TRBD2. The CDR3 consists of 14 residues. Germline V gene sequence: CDR1 DFQATT, CDR2 SNEGSKA (reference sequence). V trimming: 6 bases; J trimming: 2 bases; junction bases outside the gene matches: 3. The chain's CDR3 is CSAPTSGRAYEQYF. The CDR3 nucleotides are TGCAGTGCCCCGACTAGCGGGAGGGCCTACGAGCAGTACTTC.

This clonotype was seen many times. The chain is built from TRBV7-9 and TRBJ2-5; D not resolved. The CDR3 runs to 13 residues. Looked up from germline, CDR1 is SEHNR and CDR2 is FQNEAQ (reference sequence). V was clipped by 4 bases and J by 4 bases, with 10 bases between them. The chain's CDR3 is CASSSVWGETQYF. Written as DNA, the CDR3 is TGTGCCAGCAGCTCCGTCTGGGGAGAGACCCAGTACTTC.

This clonotype was seen a few times. The genes are TRBV25-1 and TRBJ2-3, with TRBD2 matching over 8 bases. V lost 2 bases, J lost 5 bases, and 3 bases stayed unmatched. The CDR3 loop spans 14 amino acids. In germline, CDR1 is MGHDK, CDR2 SYGVNS. DNA of the CDR3: TGTGCCAGCAGTGAAGCGGGGGGTGAAGATACGCAGTATTTT. Encoded protein: CASSEAGGEDTQYF.

This clonotype was recorded at least ten times. The chain links TRBV11-2 to TRBJ1-2; D remains unclear. Germline-derived CDR1 and CDR2 are SGHAT and FQNNGV. Trimming shortened V by 4 bases and J by 3 bases, and 12 bases separated the two germline ends. The length of the CDR3 is 14 residues. CDR3: CASSSTRGYYGYTF. The CDR3, as DNA: TGTGCCAGCAGCTCTACCCGGGGTTACTATGGCTACACCTTC.

At least ten counts were recorded for this clonotype. The rearrangement links TRBV5-1 to TRBJ1-6; D unresolved. The CDR3 length is 14 residues. The V end was cut by 0 bases, the J end by 9 bases, with 10 bases between. Germline V gene lookup returns CDR1 SGHRS and CDR2 YFSETQ. In DNA, the CDR3 is TGCGCCAGCAGCTTGGCCGGCTACGGTTCACCCCTCCACTTT. It translates to CASSLAGYGSPLHF. The complete variable domain, with remaining parts taken from reference TRBV5-1 and TRBJ1-6, reads KAGVTQTPRYLIKTRGQQVTLSCSPISGHRSVSWYQQTPGQGLQFLFEYFSETQRNKGNFPGRFSGRQFSNSRSEMNVSTLELGDSALYLCASSLAGYGSPLHFGNGTRLTVT.

The CDR3 sequence: CATSRTGSNTDTQYF. For the CDR3, the DNA is TGTGCCACCAGCAGGACAGGGTCGAACACAGATACGCAGTATTTT. This chain connects TRBV15 to TRBJ2-3; 7 positions agree with TRBD1. Germline assignment: CDR1 LNHNV and CDR2 YYDKDF (reference sequence). V gave up 3 bases and J gave up 2 bases; unmatched junction bases: 5. CDR3 size: 15 residues.

The chain uses TRBV11-3 and TRBJ1-1; D not resolved. Germline lookup yields CDR1 SGHNT and CDR2 YENEEA. CDR3 size: 14 residues. V was trimmed by 0 bases and J by 1 base, leaving 6 bases between them. Here the CDR3 reads CASSLDQTNTEAFF. The CDR3 DNA reads TGTGCCAGCAGCTTAGATCAGACGAACACTGAAGCTTTCTTT.

This clonotype came up many times. The chain links TRBV4-2 to TRBJ2-7; possibly TRBD2 for D (7 bases). Germline V CDR1 and CDR2: LGHNA, YNFKEQ. Trimming stripped 4 bases from V and 3 bases from J, with 16 bases between. The CDR3 length is 15 residues. In nucleotides, the CDR3 is TGTGCCAGCAGCCCAGGGAGGGGGGGGGACTACGAGCAGTACTTC. This encodes CASSPGRGGDYEQYF.

The rearrangement joins TRBV18 to TRBJ2-7, with 10 bases that match TRBD2. The ends lost 2 bases at V and 2 bases at J; junction bases unmatched: 3. This CDR3 is 15 amino acids long. Germline V gene sequence: CDR1 KGHSH, CDR2 LQKENI. In DNA, the CDR3 is TGTGCCAGCTCACCAAGCCTAGCGGGGGCCTACGAGCAGTACTTC. It encodes CASSPSLAGAYEQYF.

This clonotype has a count of ten or more. The chain couples TRBV5-6 to TRBJ1-1, with D maybe TRBD1 (6 bases). Germline V gives CDR1 SGHDT, CDR2 YYEEEE. The CDR3 covers 15 residues. Between the trimmed V and J ends, which lost 2 bases and 1 base, there was a span of 12 bases. The CDR3: CASSFTRGRNTEAFF. CDR3 bases: TGTGCCAGCAGCTTTACCCGGGGGCGGAACACTGAAGCTTTCTTT.